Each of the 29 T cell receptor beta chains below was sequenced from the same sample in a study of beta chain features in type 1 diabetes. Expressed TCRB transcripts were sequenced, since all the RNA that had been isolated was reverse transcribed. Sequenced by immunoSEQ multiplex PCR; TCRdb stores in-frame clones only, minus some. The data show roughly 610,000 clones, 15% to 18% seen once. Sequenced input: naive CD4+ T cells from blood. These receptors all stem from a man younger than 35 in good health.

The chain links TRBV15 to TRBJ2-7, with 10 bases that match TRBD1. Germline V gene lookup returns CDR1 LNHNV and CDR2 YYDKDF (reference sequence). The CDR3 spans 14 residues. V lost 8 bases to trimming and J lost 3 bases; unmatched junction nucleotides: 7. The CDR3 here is CATQPGQGLYEQYF. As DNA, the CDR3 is TGTGCCACCCAACCGGGACAGGGGCTCTACGAGCAGTACTTC.

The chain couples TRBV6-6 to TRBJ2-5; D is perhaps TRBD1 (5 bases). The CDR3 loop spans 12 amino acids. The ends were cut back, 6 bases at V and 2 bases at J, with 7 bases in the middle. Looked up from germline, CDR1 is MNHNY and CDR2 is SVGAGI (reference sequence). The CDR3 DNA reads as TGTGCCAGCAGACAGGATCAAGAGACCCAGTACTTC. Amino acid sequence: CASRQDQETQYF.

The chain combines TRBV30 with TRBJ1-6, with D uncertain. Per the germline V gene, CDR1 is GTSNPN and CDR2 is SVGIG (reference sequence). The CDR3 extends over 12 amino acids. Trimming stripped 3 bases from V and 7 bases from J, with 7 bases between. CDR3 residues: CAWRQPNSPLHF. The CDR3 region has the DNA TGTGCCTGGAGACAGCCCAATTCACCCCTCCACTTT.

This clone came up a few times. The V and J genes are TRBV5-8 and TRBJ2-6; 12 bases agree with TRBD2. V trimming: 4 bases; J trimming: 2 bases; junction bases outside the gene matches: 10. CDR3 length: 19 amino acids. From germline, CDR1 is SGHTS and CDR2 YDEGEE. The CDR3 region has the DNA TGTGCCAGCAGCCAAGGACTAGCGGGGCCTTTGACTGGGGCCAACGTCCTGACTTTC. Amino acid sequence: CASSQGLAGPLTGANVLTF.

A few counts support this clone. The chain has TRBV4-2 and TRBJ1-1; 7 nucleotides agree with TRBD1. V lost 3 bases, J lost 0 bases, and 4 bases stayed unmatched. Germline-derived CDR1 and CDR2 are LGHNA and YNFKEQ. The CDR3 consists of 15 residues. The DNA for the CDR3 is TGTGCCAGCAGCCAGGGGACAGCTATGAACACTGAAGCTTTCTTT. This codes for CASSQGTAMNTEAFF.

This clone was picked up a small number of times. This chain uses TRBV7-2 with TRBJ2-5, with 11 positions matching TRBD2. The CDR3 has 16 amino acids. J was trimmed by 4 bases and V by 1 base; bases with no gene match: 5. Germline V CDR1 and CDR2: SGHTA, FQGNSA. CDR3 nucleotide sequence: TGTGCCAGCAGCTTAGGTAGCGGGAGGGTGGGAGAGACCCAGTACTTC. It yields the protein CASSLGSGRVGETQYF.

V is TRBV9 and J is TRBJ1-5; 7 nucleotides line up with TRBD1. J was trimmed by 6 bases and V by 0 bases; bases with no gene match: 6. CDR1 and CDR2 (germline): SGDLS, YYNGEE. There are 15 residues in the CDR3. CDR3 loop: CASSVEAGGSQPQHF. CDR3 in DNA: TGTGCCAGCAGCGTAGAGGCAGGGGGGAGTCAGCCCCAGCATTTT.

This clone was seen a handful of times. CDR3 region: CASSAGSPSYNEQFF. CDR3 nucleotides: TGTGCCAGCAGCGCAGGGTCCCCCTCCTACAATGAGCAGTTCTTC. The chain combines TRBV9 with TRBJ2-1, with D possibly matching TRBD1 (5 bases). This CDR3 region has 15 residues. Trimming took off 3 bases at V and 0 bases at J, with 10 bases between the two ends. Germline CDR1 SGDLS, CDR2 YYNGEE. Variable domain in full (rest from reference TRBV9 and TRBJ2-1): DSGVTQTPKHLITATGQRVTLRCSPRSGDLSVYWYQQSLDQGLQFLIQYYNGEERAKGNILERFSAQQFPDLHSELNLSSLELGDSALYFCASSAGSPSYNEQFFGPGTRLTVL.

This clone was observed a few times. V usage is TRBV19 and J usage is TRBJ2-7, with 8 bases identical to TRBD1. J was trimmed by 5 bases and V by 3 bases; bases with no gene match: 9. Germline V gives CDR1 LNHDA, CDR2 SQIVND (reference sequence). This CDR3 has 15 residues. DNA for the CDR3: TGTGCCAGTAGTATGCCCGGGACAGGAATTCACGAGCAGTACTTC. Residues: CASSMPGTGIHEQYF.

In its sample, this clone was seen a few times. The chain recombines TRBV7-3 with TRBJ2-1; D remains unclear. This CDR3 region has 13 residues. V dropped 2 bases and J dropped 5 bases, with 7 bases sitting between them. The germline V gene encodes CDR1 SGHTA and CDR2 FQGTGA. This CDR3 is CASSLDTDNEQFF. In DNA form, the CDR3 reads TGTGCCAGCAGCTTAGACACCGACAATGAGCAGTTCTTC.

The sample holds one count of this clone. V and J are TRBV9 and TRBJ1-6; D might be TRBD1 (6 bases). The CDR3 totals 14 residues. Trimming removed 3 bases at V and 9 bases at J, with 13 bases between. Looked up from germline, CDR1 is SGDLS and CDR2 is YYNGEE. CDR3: CASSATGWGSPLHF. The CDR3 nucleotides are TGTGCCAGCAGCGCCACAGGGTGGGGTTCACCCCTCCACTTT.

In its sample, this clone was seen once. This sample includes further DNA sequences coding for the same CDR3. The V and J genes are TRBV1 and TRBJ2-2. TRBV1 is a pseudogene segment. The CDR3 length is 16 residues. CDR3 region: CTSSQGVSENTGELFF. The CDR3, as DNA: TGCACCAGCAGCCAAGGTGTGTCAGAGAACACCGGAGAGCTGTTTTTT.

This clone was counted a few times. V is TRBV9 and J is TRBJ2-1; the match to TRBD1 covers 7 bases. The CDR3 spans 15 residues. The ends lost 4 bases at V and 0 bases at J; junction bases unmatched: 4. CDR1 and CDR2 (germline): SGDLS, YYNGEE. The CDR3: CASSLGDSSYNEQFF. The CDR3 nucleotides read TGTGCCAGCAGCCTAGGGGACAGCTCCTACAATGAGCAGTTCTTC.

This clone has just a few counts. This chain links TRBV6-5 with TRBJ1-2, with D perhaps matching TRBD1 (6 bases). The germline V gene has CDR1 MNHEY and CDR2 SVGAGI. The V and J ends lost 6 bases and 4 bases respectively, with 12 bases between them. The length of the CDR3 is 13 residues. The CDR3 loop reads CASRRDKAYGYTF. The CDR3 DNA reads TGTGCCAGCAGAAGGGACAAAGCCTATGGCTACACCTTC.

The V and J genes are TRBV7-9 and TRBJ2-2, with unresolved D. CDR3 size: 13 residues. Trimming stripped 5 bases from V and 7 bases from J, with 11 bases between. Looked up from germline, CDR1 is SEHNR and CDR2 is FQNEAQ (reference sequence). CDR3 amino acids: CASSLQFGGELFF. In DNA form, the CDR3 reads TGTGCCAGCAGCCTACAATTTGGCGGGGAGCTGTTTTTT.

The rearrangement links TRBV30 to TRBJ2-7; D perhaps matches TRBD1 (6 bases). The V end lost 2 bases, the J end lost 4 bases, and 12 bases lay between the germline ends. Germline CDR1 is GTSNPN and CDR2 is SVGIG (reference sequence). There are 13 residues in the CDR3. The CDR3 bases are TGTGCCTGGAGTCTCGGACAGATATACGAGCAGTACTTC. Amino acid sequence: CAWSLGQIYEQYF. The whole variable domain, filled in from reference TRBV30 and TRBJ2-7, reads SQTIHQWPATLVQPVGSPLSLECTVEGTSNPNLYWYRQAAGRGLQLLFYSVGIGQISSEVPQNLSASRPQDRQFILSSKKLLLSDSGFYLCAWSLGQIYEQYFGPGTRLTVT.

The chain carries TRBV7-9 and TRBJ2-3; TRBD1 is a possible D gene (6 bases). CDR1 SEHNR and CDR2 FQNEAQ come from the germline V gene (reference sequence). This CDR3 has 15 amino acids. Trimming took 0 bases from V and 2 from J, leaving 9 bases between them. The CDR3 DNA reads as TGTGCCAGCAGCTTAGCCCGACAGGCCACAGATACGCAGTATTTT. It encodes CASSLARQATDTQYF.

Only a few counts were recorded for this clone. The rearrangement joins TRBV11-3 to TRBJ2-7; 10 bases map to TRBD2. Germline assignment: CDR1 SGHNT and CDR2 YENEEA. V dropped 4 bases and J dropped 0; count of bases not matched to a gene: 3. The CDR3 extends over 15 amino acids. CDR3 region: CASSSTSGSSYEQYF. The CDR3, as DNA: TGTGCCAGCAGCTCGACTAGCGGGTCCTCCTACGAGCAGTACTTC.

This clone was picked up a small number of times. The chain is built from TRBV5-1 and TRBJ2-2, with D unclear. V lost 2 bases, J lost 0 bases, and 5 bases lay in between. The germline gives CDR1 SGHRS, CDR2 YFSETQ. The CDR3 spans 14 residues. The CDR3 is CASSFTANTGELFF. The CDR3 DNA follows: TGCGCCAGCAGCTTTACAGCGAACACCGGGGAGCTGTTTTTT. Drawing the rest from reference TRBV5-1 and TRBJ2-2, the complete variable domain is KAGVTQTPRYLIKTRGQQVTLSCSPISGHRSVSWYQQTPGQGLQFLFEYFSETQRNKGNFPGRFSGRQFSNSRSEMNVSTLELGDSALYLCASSFTANTGELFFGEGSRLTVL.

This chain's CDR3 is CASTPGLAGPAYNEQFF. CDR3 DNA: TGCGCCAGCACCCCGGGACTAGCGGGGCCTGCCTACAATGAGCAGTTCTTC. The chain links TRBV5-1 to TRBJ2-1; 13 bases agree with TRBD2. V was pared by 6 bases and J by 2 bases, with 8 bases of the junction left unmatched. Germline-derived CDR1 and CDR2 are SGHRS and YFSETQ. The CDR3 spans 17 residues. Combining the CDR3 with reference TRBV5-1 and TRBJ2-1 gives the whole variable domain KAGVTQTPRYLIKTRGQQVTLSCSPISGHRSVSWYQQTPGQGLQFLFEYFSETQRNKGNFPGRFSGRQFSNSRSEMNVSTLELGDSALYLCASTPGLAGPAYNEQFFGPGTRLTVL.

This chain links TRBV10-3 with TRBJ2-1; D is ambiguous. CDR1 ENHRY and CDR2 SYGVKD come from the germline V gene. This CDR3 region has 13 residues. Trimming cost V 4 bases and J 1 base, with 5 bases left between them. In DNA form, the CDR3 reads TGTGCCATCAGTGGGCAATCCTACAATGAGCAGTTCTTC. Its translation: CAISGQSYNEQFF.

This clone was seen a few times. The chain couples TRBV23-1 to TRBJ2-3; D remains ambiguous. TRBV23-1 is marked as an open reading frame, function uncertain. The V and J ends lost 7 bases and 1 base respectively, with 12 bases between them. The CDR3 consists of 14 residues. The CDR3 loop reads CASTTQYCTDTQYF. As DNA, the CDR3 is TGCGCCAGCACAACTCAATACTGCACAGATACGCAGTATTTT.

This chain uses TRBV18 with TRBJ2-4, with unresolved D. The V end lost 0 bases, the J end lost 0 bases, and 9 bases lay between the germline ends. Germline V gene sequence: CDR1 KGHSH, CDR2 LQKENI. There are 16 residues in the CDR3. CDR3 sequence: CASSPPGFLAKNIQYF. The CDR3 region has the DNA TGTGCCAGCTCACCACCGGGATTTCTAGCCAAAAACATTCAGTACTTC.

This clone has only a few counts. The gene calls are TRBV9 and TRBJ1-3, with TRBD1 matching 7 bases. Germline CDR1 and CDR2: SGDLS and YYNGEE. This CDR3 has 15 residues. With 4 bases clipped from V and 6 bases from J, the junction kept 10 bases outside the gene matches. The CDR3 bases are TGTGCCAGCAGCCCCTCCCGGGGACAGAAAAACACCATATATTTT. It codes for CASSPSRGQKNTIYF.

CDR3 sequence (DNA): TGTGCCAGTACCGTCGGGACAGGGGCCCACGAGCAGTACTTC. Translated, it gives CASTVGTGAHEQYF. The chain uses TRBV19 and TRBJ2-7; TRBD1 agrees at 10 bases. CDR1 and CDR2 from the germline V gene are LNHDA and SQIVND (reference sequence). The CDR3 runs 14 residues. The junction had 8 bases not matched to a gene; V was cut back by 7 bases and J by 5 bases.

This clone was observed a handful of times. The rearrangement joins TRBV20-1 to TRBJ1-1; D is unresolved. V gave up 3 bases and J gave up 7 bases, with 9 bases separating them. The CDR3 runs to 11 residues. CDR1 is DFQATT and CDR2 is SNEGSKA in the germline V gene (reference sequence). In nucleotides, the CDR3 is TGCAGTGCTAGGGACCGGAATGAAGCTTTCTTT. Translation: CSARDRNEAFF.

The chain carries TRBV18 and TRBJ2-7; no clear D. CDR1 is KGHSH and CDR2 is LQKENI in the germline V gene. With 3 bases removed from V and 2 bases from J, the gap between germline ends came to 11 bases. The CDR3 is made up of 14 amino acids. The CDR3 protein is CASSPPGQTYEQYF. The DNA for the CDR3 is TGTGCCAGCTCACCCCCGGGCCAGACCTACGAGCAGTACTTC.

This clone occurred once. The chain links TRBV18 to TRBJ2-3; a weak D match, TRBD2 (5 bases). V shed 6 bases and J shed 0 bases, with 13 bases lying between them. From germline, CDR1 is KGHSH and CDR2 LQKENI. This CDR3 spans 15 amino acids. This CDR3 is CASSSGRASTDTQYF. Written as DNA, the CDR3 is TGTGCCAGCTCCTCGGGGAGAGCTAGCACAGATACGCAGTATTTT.

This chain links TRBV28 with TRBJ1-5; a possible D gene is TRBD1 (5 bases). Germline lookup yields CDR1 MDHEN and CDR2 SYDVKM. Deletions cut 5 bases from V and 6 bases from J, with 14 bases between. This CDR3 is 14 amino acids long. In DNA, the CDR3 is TGTGCCAGCAGTACCGGGGGGGGGAGTCAGCCCCAGCATTTT. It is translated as CASSTGGGSQPQHF.